A single sample gave rise to the 3 T cell receptor beta chains below, sequenced in a study of cytomegalovirus exposure and HLA in healthy donors (TCRdb year 2017). The method was the immunoSEQ multiplex PCR assay. For the multiplex PCR, a mixture combining 60 forward primers for TCR Vbeta segments and 13 reverse primers for TCR Jbeta segments was used. In its TCRdb copy, this immuneACCESS table keeps in-frame sequences only and misses some clones. Where compared with another copy, unresolved V genes explain less than half of these, and the others have no known cause. This sample holds some 150,000 clones; 60% to 75% were observed only once. The top ten constitute around 2.8% of the sample. The sequenced material came from PBMCs. The receptors here all came from a man in his late teens or twenties in good health and CMV-seronegative.

V gene TRBV28 combines with J gene TRBJ1-5, with a weak D call TRBD1 (5 bases). V was pared by 1 base and J by 4 bases, with 8 bases between. The CDR3 has 14 amino acids. The germline V gene encodes CDR1 MDHEN and CDR2 SYDVKM. This chain's CDR3 is CASSLYRSNQPQHF. The CDR3 coding sequence is TGTGCCAGCAGTTTATACAGGTCTAATCAGCCCCAGCATTTT.

The chain couples TRBV2 to TRBJ1-5; D is unresolved. The V end was cut by 5 bases, the J end by 4 bases, with 9 bases between. There are 13 residues in the CDR3. Germline loops: CDR1 SNHLY, CDR2 FYNNEI. This chain's CDR3 is CASSRMRNQPQHF. Here the CDR3 DNA reads TGTGCCAGCAGTCGTATGAGGAATCAGCCCCAGCATTTT. Full variable domain (rest looked up from reference TRBV2 and TRBJ1-5): EPEVTQTPSHQVTQMGQEVILRCVPISNHLYFYWYRQILGQKVEFLVSFYNNEISEKSEIFDDQFSVERPDGSNFTLKIRSTKLEDSAMYFCASSRMRNQPQHFGDGTRLSIL.

The chain links TRBV30 to TRBJ1-2; D call uncertain. Trimming removed 0 bases from V and 7 bases from J, with 6 bases in between. CDR3 length: 11 amino acids. CDR1 and CDR2 (germline): GTSNPN, SVGIG (reference sequence). The CDR3, as DNA: TGTGCCTGGAGTGTAGCGGCTGGCTACACCTTC. Protein: CAWSVAAGYTF.